A selection of T cell receptor beta chains follows, all from one sample in a study of cytomegalovirus exposure and HLA in healthy donors. Using immunoSEQ multiplex PCR, the repertoire was profiled, and TCRdb retains in-frame clones only, with some absent. The sample lists fewer than 200,000 clones, around 81% seen once, with roughly 4.5% in the top ten. The sequenced material came from PBMCs. The source is a woman aged 18 to 35 in good health and CMV-seropositive. The CDR3 runs from the conserved cysteine through the conserved F or W. Each record gives: V gene, clone size, J gene, D gene, CDR3 protein, CDR3 DNA. The D gene is left open where the match is weak. Clone size is shown for a subset of rows, as once, few, many or a class of expanded clone.

V: TRBV5-1
size: few
J: TRBJ2-5
D: TRBD2
CDR3: CASSTGLAQETQYF
DNA: TGCGCCAGCAGCACGGGACTAGCCCAAGAGACCCAGTACTTC

V: TRBV4-1
size: once
J: TRBJ2-2
D: .
CDR3: CASSQTRQGPGELFF
DNA: TGCGCCAGCAGCCAAACCCGGCAGGGTCCCGGGGAGCTGTTTTTT

V: TRBV6-5
size: .
J: TRBJ1-5
D: TRBD1
CDR3: CASSMTGLYNQPQHF
DNA: TGTGCCAGCAGTATGACAGGGCTCTACAATCAGCCCCAGCATTTT

V: TRBV19
size: .
J: TRBJ2-1
D: .
CDR3: CASSDFVMAYEQFF
DNA: TGTGCCAGTAGCGATTTCGTTATGGCATATGAGCAGTTCTTC

V: TRBV28
size: .
J: TRBJ2-4
D: .
CDR3: CASSSSSKNIQYF
DNA: TGTGCCAGCAGCTCATCGAGCAAAAACATTCAGTACTTC

V: TRBV6-6
size: .
J: TRBJ2-7
D: .
CDR3: CASSYSASSYEQYF
DNA: TGTGCCAGCAGTTACTCGGCAAGTTCCTACGAGCAGTACTTC

V: TRBV7-8
size: .
J: TRBJ2-1
D: TRBD2
CDR3: CASSSLFEAGGPNNNEQFF
DNA: TGTGCCAGCAGCTCCCTCTTTGAAGCGGGGGGGCCTAATAACAATGAGCAGTTCTTC

V: TRBV19
size: .
J: TRBJ2-2
D: .
CDR3: CASRRGAGENTGELFF
DNA: TGCGCCAGCCGCAGAGGGGCAGGGGAGAACACCGGGGAGCTGTTTTTT

V: TRBV5-6
size: .
J: TRBJ2-7
D: .
CDR3: CASSLGARGYEQYF
DNA: TGTGCCAGCAGCTTGGGAGCAAGGGGCTACGAGCAGTACTTC

V: TRBV5-4
size: .
J: TRBJ1-2
D: TRBD1
CDR3: CASSFPDGQGADYGYTF
DNA: TGTGCCAGCAGCTTTCCGGACGGACAGGGGGCGGACTATGGCTACACCTTC

V: TRBV6-1
size: .
J: TRBJ2-1
D: .
CDR3: CASKAGIYNEQFF
DNA: TGTGCCAGCAAGGCGGGGATCTACAATGAGCAGTTCTTC

V: TRBV6-6
size: .
J: TRBJ1-5
D: TRBD1
CDR3: CASNPQGTQQPQHF
DNA: TGTGCCAGCAACCCACAGGGGACACAGCAGCCCCAGCATTTT

V: TRBV27
size: .
J: TRBJ2-1
D: TRBD1
CDR3: CASSLRQGNEQFF
DNA: TGTGCCAGCAGTTTGAGACAGGGCAATGAGCAGTTCTTC

V: TRBV5-4
size: .
J: TRBJ2-7
D: TRBD1
CDR3: CASSPDLISSDRGPEQYF
DNA: TGTGCCAGCAGCCCGGACTTAATTAGTTCGGACAGGGGACCCGAGCAGTACTTC

V: TRBV6-5
size: .
J: TRBJ1-6
D: .
CDR3: CASWLGHNSPLHF
DNA: TGTGCCAGCTGGTTGGGACACAATTCACCCCTCCACTTT

V: TRBV7-3
size: .
J: TRBJ2-1
D: TRBD2
CDR3: CASSPRSGGRNNEQFF
DNA: TGTGCCAGCAGCCCACGTAGCGGGGGGCGCAACAATGAGCAGTTCTTC

V: TRBV27
size: .
J: TRBJ1-6
D: TRBD1
CDR3: CASSLTDRVYNSPLHF
DNA: TGTGCCAGCAGTTTAACGGACAGGGTCTATAATTCACCCCTCCACTTT

V: TRBV7-9
size: .
J: TRBJ2-1
D: TRBD2
CDR3: CASSLGGGGAPREQFF
DNA: TGTGCCAGCAGCTTAGGCGGCGGGGGGGCCCCTCGTGAGCAGTTCTTC

V: TRBV7-9
size: .
J: TRBJ2-3
D: .
CDR3: CASGWEEQYF
DNA: TGTGCCAGCGGGTGGGAGGAGCAGTATTTT

V: TRBV5-1
size: .
J: TRBJ2-2
D: TRBD2
CDR3: CASSLSGGAKIGELFF
DNA: TGCGCCAGCAGCTTGAGCGGGGGGGCTAAGATCGGGGAGCTGTTTTTT

V: TRBV28
size: .
J: TRBJ2-7
D: .
CDR3: CASSFAGYEQYF
DNA: TGTGCCAGCAGTTTTGCAGGCTACGAGCAGTACTTC

V: TRBV14
size: .
J: TRBJ1-3
D: .
CDR3: CASSQTDWWLRNTIYF
DNA: TGTGCCAGCAGCCAGACGGACTGGTGGTTGCGAAACACCATATATTTT

V: TRBV2
size: .
J: TRBJ1-4
D: .
CDR3: CASSRTAGREKLFF
DNA: TGTGCCAGCAGTCGCACAGCGGGTCGGGAAAAACTGTTTTTT

V: TRBV15
size: .
J: TRBJ1-2
D: TRBD1
CDR3: CATSRTGTGVGYTF
DNA: TGTGCCACCAGCAGAACCGGGACAGGGGTCGGCTACACCTTC

V: TRBV4-1
size: .
J: TRBJ2-7
D: .
CDR3: CASSQDSTGVSEQYF
DNA: TGCGCCAGCAGCCAAGATTCGACAGGCGTCTCCGAGCAGTACTTC

V: TRBV5-1
size: .
J: TRBJ1-6
D: TRBD1
CDR3: CASSLGGQGRSPLHF
DNA: TGCGCCAGCAGCTTGGGGGGACAGGGTCGGTCACCCCTCCACTTT

V: TRBV11-2
size: .
J: TRBJ1-4
D: TRBD1
CDR3: CASSLLVREGAVWEKLFF
DNA: TGTGCCAGCAGCTTATTAGTACGCGAGGGGGCAGTTTGGGAAAAACTGTTTTTT

V: TRBV4-3
size: .
J: TRBJ2-1
D: .
CDR3: CASSQVQFEQFF
DNA: TGCGCCAGCAGCCAAGTTCAGTTTGAGCAGTTCTTC